This TCR beta chain was documented in a study of T-cell memory formation after mild COVID-19. This clonotype appeared many times. The junction had 15 bases not matched to a gene; V was cut back by 5 bases and J by 4 bases. Germline CDR1 SGHAT, CDR2 FQNNGV. The CDR3 runs 19 residues. A single record per CDR3 protein comes from TCRdb applying MiXCR to the 5' RACE reads. The sample has hundreds of thousands of distinct CDR3 sequences, approximately 14% seen once. V is TRBV11-2 and J is TRBJ1-3; 12 bases are a match to TRBD1. The sequencing sample was made of PBMCs or a T cell subset sorted from them (not recorded which). This sequence originates from a man younger than 35 who had mild COVID-19 (a few samples of this study predate the infection). Cell type and time point are not known. The CDR3 loop is CASSNNRDRGRKSGNTIYF. The CDR3 nucleotides are TGTGCCAGCAGCAACAACCGGGACAGGGGGCGCAAGTCGGGAAACACCATATATTTT.